The count of the clone carrying this T cell receptor (beta chain) is one. Produced via immunoSEQ multiplex PCR; TCRdb's table is partial and in-frame only. The sample carries over 45,000 clones, roughly 87% recorded once. This sample was taken from a study of OX40 agonist ivuxolimab in advanced cancers. V was pared by 6 bases and J by 0 bases, with 9 bases between. Per the germline V gene, CDR1 is KGHSH and CDR2 is LQKENI. This CDR3 spans 15 amino acids. This sequence joins TRBV18 and TRBJ2-6; D gene uncertain. This specimen was CD4+ or CD8+ T cells sorted from blood, taken in a trial of the OX40 agonist ivuxolimab. This clonotype was obtained from an adult with an advanced solid tumor such as melanoma, head and neck, liver or kidney cancer. This CDR3 reads CASSRPVSGANVLTF. DNA for the CDR3: TGTGCCAGCTCCCGACCTGTCTCTGGGGCCAACGTCCTGACTTTC.